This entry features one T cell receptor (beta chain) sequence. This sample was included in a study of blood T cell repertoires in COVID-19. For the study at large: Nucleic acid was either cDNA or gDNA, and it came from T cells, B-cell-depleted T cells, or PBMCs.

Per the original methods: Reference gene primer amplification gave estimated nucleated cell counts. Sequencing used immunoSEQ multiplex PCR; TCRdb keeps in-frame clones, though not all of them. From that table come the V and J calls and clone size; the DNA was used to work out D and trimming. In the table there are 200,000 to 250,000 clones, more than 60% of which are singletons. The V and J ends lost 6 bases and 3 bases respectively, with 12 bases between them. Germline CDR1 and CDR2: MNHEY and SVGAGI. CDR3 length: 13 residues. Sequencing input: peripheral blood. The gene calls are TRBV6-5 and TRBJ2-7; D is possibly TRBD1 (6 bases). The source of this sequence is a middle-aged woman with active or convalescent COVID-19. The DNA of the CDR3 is TGTGCCAGCAGCCGATTAGGGGGCTACGAGCAGTACTTC. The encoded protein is CASSRLGGYEQYF.